The source of this T cell receptor beta chain is a study of T cells after yellow fever vaccination. The authors made TCR cDNA by 5'RACE template switching, adding a universal primer site and UMIs. In TCRdb, the 5' RACE reads were re-called with MiXCR into one record per CDR3 protein. Among about 550,000 distinct CDR3 sequences, roughly 21% were seen once, and the ten largest hold about 13%. Study results and limitations: On re-exposure, the response was weaker but peaked faster, at day 5 versus 15. After the booster, 96% of CD4 and more than 85% of CD8 primary-response clones were re-detected.

Details on this clonotype: As yet, its antigen is unknown.

The CDR3 runs to 12 residues. The germline V and J ends were trimmed by 5 bases and 5 bases, with 6 bases remaining between them. Germline CDR1 reads MNHEY; CDR2 reads SMNVEV (reference sequence). This material consisted of PBMCs, taken 15 days after the yellow fever booster vaccination. V gene TRBV27 combines with J gene TRBJ1-4; D is unclear. The sequence was collected from a man aged 25 to 40 who received the YFV17D yellow fever vaccine. This CDR3 reads CASSTLNEKLFF. For the CDR3, the DNA is TGTGCCAGCAGTACGTTAAATGAAAAACTGTTTTTT.